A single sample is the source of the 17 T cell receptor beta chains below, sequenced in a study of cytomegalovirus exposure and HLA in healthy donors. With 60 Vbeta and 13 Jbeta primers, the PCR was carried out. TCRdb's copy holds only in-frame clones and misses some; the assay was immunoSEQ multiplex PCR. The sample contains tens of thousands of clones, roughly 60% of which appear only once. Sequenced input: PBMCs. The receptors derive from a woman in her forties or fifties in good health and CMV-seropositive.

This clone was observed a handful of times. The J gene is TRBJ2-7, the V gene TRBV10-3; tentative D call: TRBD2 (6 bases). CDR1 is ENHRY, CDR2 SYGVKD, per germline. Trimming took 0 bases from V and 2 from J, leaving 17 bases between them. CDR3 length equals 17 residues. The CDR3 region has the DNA TGTGCCATCAGTGAGTCGAGTGTCGGGGGTGGGACCTACGAGCAGTACTTC. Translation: CAISESSVGGGTYEQYF.

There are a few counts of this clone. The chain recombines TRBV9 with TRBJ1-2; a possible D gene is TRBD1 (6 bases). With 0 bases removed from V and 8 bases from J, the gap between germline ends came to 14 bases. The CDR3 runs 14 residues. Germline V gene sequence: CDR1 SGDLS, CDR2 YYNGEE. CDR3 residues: CASSVGGPQGGYTF. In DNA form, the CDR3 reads TGTGCCAGCAGCGTAGGGGGGCCCCAAGGAGGCTACACCTTC.

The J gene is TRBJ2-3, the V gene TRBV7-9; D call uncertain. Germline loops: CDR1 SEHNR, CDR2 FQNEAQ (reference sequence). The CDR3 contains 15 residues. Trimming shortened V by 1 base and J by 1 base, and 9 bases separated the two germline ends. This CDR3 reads CASSLVVSGTDTQYF. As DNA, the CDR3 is TGTGCCAGCAGCTTAGTTGTGTCGGGCACAGATACGCAGTATTTT. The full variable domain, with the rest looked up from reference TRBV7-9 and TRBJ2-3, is DTGVSQNPRHKITKRGQNVTFRCDPISEHNRLYWYRQTLGQGPEFLTYFQNEAQLEKSRLLSDRFSAERPKGSFSTLEIQRTEQGDSAMYLCASSLVVSGTDTQYFGPGTRLTVL.

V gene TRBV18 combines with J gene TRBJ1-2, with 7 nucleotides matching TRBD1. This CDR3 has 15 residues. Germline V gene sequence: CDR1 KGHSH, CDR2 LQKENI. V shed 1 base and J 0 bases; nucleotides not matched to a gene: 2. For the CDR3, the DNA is TGTGCCAGCTCACCACAACAGGGGACTAACTATGGCTACACCTTC. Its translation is CASSPQQGTNYGYTF.

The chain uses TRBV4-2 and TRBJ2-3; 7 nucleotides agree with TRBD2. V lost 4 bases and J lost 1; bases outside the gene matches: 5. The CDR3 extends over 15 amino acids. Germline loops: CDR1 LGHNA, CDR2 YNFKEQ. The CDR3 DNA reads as TGTGCCAGCAGCCTTTTTGGGGGGGGCACAGATACGCAGTATTTT. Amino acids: CASSLFGGGTDTQYF.

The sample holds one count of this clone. In nucleotides, the CDR3 is TGTGCCAGTACCCCGCTTGGCAACTATGGCTACACCTTC. Translation gives CASTPLGNYGYTF. V and J are TRBV19 and TRBJ1-2, with D unclear. Germline V gene sequence: CDR1 LNHDA, CDR2 SQIVND (reference sequence). The V end was cut by 7 bases, the J end by 2 bases, with 11 bases between. The CDR3 has 13 residues.

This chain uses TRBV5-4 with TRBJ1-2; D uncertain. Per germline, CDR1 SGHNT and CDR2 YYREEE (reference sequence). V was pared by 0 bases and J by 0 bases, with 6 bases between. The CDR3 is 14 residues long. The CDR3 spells CASSLEQTNYGYTF. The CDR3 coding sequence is TGTGCCAGCAGCTTGGAACAGACTAACTATGGCTACACCTTC.

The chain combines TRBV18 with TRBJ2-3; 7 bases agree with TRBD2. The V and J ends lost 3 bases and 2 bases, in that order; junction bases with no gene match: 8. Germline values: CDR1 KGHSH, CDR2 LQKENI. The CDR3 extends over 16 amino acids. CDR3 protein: CASSPTLALSTDTQYF. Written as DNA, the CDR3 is TGTGCCAGCTCACCCACACTAGCGCTGTCCACAGATACGCAGTATTTT.

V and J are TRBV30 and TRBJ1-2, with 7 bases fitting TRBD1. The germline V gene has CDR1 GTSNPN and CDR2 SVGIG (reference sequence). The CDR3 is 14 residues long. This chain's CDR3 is CASLNRGNSYGYTF. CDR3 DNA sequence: TGTGCGTCCCTCAACAGGGGAAATAGCTATGGCTACACCTTC.

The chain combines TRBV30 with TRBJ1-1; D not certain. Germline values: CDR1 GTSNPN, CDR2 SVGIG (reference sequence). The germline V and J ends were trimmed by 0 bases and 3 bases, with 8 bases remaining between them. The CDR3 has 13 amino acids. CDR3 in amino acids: CAWSVSRDTEAFF. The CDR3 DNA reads TGTGCCTGGAGTGTATCGCGCGACACTGAAGCTTTCTTT.

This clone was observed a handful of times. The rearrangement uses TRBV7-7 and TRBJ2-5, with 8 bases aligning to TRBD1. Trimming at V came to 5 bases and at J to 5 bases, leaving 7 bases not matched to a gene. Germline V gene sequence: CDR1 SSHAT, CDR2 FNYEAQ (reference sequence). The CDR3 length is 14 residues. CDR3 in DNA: TGTGCCAGCAGCCCGGACAGGGTCAGGGAGACCCAGTACTTC. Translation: CASSPDRVRETQYF. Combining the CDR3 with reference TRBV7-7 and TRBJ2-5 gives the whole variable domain GAGVSQSPRYKVTKRGQDVTLRCDPISSHATLYWYQQALGQGPEFLTYFNYEAQPDKSGLPSDRFSAERPEGSISTLTIQRTEQRDSAMYRCASSPDRVRETQYFGPGTRLLVL.

The CDR3 region is CAGLSGGQNTGELFF. CDR3 nucleotides: TGTGCCGGTCTTAGCGGGGGCCAGAACACCGGGGAGCTGTTTTTT. The rearrangement joins TRBV6-1 to TRBJ2-2, with 9 positions matching TRBD2. CDR3 length equals 15 residues. Germline loops: CDR1 MNHNS, CDR2 SASEGT. After removal of 11 bases from V and 1 base from J, the junction contained 8 bases not matched to a gene.

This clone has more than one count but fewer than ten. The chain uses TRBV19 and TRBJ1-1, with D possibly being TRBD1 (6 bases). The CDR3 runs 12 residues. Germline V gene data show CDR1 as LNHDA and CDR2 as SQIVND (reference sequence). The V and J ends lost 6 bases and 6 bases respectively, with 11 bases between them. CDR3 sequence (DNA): TGTGCCAGTAGGATCCAGGGGTCTGAAGCTTTCTTT. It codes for CASRIQGSEAFF.

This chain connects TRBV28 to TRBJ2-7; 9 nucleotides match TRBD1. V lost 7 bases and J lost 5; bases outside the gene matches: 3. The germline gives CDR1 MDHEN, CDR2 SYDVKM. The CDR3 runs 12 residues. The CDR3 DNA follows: TGTGCCAGCAAGGGACAGGGCCACGAGCAGTACTTC. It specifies CASKGQGHEQYF.

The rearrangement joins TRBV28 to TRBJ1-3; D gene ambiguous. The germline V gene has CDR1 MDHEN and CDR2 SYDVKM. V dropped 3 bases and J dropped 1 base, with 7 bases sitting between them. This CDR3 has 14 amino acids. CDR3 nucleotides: TGTGCCAGCAGTTTTGGGCAGTCTGGAAACACCATATATTTT. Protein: CASSFGQSGNTIYF.

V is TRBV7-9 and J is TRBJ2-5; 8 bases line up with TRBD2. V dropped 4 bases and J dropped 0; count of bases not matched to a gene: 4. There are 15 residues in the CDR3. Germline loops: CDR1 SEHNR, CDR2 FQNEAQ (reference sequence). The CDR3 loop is CASSSIAGNQETQYF. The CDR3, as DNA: TGTGCCAGCAGCTCTATAGCGGGGAACCAAGAGACCCAGTACTTC.

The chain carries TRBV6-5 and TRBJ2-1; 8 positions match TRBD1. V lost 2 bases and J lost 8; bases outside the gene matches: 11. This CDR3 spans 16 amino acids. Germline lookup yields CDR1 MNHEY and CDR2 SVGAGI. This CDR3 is CASSYQTGQGYDEQFF. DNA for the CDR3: TGTGCCAGCAGTTACCAGACCGGACAGGGTTATGATGAGCAGTTCTTC.